This record covers a single T cell receptor (beta chain). The data belong to a study of blood T cell repertoires in COVID-19. Per the original data handling: Using reference gene primer amplification, nucleated cell counts were estimated. Sequencing was performed with immunoSEQ multiplex PCR; in TCRdb, only in-frame clones are kept and a portion is missing. The V and J calls and the clone size are those of that table, but D and trimming were determined from the DNA. Of 250,000 to 350,000 clones listed, 90% are singletons. The sequence came from a woman aged 30 to 39 with COVID-19, enrolled during active disease. Input material: peripheral blood.

DNA of the CDR3: TGCAGCGTTGGGCGTCAAGGGGGGGGAAACATTCAGTACTTC. As protein: CSVGRQGGGNIQYF. This chain connects TRBV29-1 to TRBJ2-4; D may be TRBD2 (7 bases). This CDR3 is 14 amino acids long. Trimming cost V 4 bases and J 6 bases, with 16 bases left between them. Germline lookup yields CDR1 SQVTM and CDR2 ANQGSEA.